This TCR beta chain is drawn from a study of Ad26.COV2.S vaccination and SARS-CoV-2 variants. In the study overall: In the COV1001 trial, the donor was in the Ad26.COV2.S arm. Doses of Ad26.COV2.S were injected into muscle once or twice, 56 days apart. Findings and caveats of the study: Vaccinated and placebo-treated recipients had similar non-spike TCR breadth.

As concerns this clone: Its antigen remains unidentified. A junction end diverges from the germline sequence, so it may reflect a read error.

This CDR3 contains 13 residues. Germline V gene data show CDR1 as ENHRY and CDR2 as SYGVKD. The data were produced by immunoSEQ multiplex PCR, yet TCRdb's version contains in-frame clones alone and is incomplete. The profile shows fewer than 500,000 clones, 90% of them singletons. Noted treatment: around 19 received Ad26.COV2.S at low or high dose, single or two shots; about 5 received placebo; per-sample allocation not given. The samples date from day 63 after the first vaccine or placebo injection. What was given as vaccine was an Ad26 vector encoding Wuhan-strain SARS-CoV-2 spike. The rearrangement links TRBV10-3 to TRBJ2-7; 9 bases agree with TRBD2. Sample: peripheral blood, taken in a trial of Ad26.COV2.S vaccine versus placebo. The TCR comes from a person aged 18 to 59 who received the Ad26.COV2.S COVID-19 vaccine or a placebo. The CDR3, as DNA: TGTGCCATCAATGAGCGGGAGGACTACGAGCAGTACTTC. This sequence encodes CAINEREDYEQYF.